The TCR beta chain under discussion was sequenced for a study of OX40 agonist ivuxolimab in advanced cancers. Study results and limitations: The mean number of expanded clones was higher in CD8+ T cells than in CD4+.

This clone was observed once. Its antigen is unknown. Sampling of blood occurred at baseline, cycle 4 day 1, and cycle 7 day 1. The repertoire was sequenced with immunoSEQ multiplex PCR; TCRdb's copy has only in-frame clones and lacks some. This table holds tens of thousands of clones, 80% to 90% found once. CDR3 length equals 15 residues. V lost 3 bases to trimming and J lost 5 bases; unmatched junction nucleotides: 5. Germline V CDR1 and CDR2: SGDLS, YYNGEE. The clonotype comes from an adult with an advanced solid tumor such as melanoma, head and neck, liver or kidney cancer. The chain uses TRBV9 and TRBJ2-2, with TRBD1 matching over 9 bases. The specimen was CD4+ or CD8+ T cells sorted from blood, collected in a trial of the OX40 agonist ivuxolimab. CDR3: CASSGKQGATGELFF. For the CDR3, the DNA is TGTGCCAGCAGCGGGAAACAGGGGGCGACCGGGGAGCTGTTTTTT. The complete variable domain, with remaining parts taken from reference TRBV9 and TRBJ2-2, reads DSGVTQTPKHLITATGQRVTLRCSPRSGDLSVYWYQQSLDQGLQFLIQYYNGEERAKGNILERFSAQQFPDLHSELNLSSLELGDSALYFCASSGKQGATGELFFGEGSRLTVL.